What follows are 2 T cell receptor beta chains derived from one specimen sequenced in a study of T cell changes during pregnancy in multiple sclerosis. Sequenced by immunoSEQ multiplex PCR; TCRdb stores in-frame clones only, minus some. The sample has about 89,000 clones, approximately 95% seen once; the top ten hold about 1.6%. Sample: peripheral blood, taken after pregnancy. The receptors shown here come from a female donor in good health, enrolled as a control in a pregnancy study.

The chain combines TRBV5-4 with TRBJ2-2; possibly TRBD2 for D (5 bases). CDR1 SGHNT and CDR2 YYREEE come from the germline V gene (reference sequence). This CDR3 has 14 residues. The V end lost 1 base, the J end lost 1 base, and 5 bases lay between the germline ends. CDR3 nucleotide sequence: TGTGCCAGCAGCTTGCGGGGGAACACCGGGGAGCTGTTTTTT. Residues: CASSLRGNTGELFF.

The chain combines TRBV6-5 with TRBJ1-1; D might be TRBD1 (5 bases). CDR1 and CDR2 from the germline V gene are MNHEY and SVGAGI. V was clipped by 3 bases and J by 4 bases, with 12 bases between them. The CDR3 extends over 14 amino acids. The CDR3 reads CASSYSRVTTEAFF. CDR3 DNA sequence: TGTGCCAGCAGTTATTCCAGGGTTACCACTGAAGCTTTCTTT.